This TCR beta chain was recorded in a study of tumor-infiltrating lymphocytes in primary liver carcinoma. About the research overall: Both sexes were represented among patients, who were 30 to 69 years old.

V lost 3 bases to trimming and J lost 5 bases, with 9 bases between them. The CDR3 has 12 amino acids. Germline-derived CDR1 and CDR2 are SQVTM and ANQGSEA. Within the sample, this clonotype is medium-sized. Reverse transcription of roughly 0.5 ug total RNA with a constant-region primer produced TCR beta cDNA. Three nested multiplex PCR rounds, a slightly modified ARM-PCR method, built the TCR beta libraries. Rounds one and two of PCR, each of about 10 cycles, were primed with TRBV1-TRBV30 forward primers and a C-beta reverse primer. In TCRdb, the multiplex PCR reads were re-called with MiXCR into one record per CDR3 protein. The table lists more than 45,000 distinct CDR3 sequences, around 73% of them singletons. Both RNA and DNA were isolated together from about 21-30 mg of bulk tissue that had not been sorted. Viable tumor cells exceeded 90% in all tumor samples.

This chain links TRBV29-1 with TRBJ2-3; D is undetermined. Sequenced sample: liver tumor tissue from sampling region 5. Described subset: tumor region T5, tumor centre. The origin of this receptor is a middle-aged man with primary liver carcinoma and hepatitis B virus infection. The CDR3 bases are TGCAGCGTTGAGACTCCAGGAGATACGCAGTATTTT. It specifies CSVETPGDTQYF.